The entry below gives a single T cell receptor beta chain sequence along with its context. The antigen is not known. These data belong to a study of shared clonotypes between healthy human individuals. Overall study context: In total, the donors were a couple of women and a few men aged 18 to 49. The study, taken as a whole, reports: Clonotypes not shared had lower generation probabilities than those common to all four donors. Sequencing depth was expected to influence donor clonotype sharing.

Per the germline V gene, CDR1 is MNHEY and CDR2 is SMNVEV (reference sequence). This CDR3 comprises 15 residues. The germline V and J ends were trimmed by 3 bases and 0 bases, with 9 bases remaining between them. Generated by immunoSEQ multiplex PCR, the TCRdb table keeps only in-frame clones and is missing some. The table includes hundreds of thousands of clones, 73% detected once. The sequenced sample consisted of memory CD4+ T cells sorted from blood. Subset given: CD45RA-negative fraction. The rearrangement uses TRBV27 and TRBJ1-5, with D perhaps TRBD1 (5 bases). This TCR came from a woman aged 25-40 years in good health. The CDR3 here is CASSFRASSNQPQHF. In DNA, the CDR3 is TGTGCCAGCAGTTTCAGGGCCAGTAGCAATCAGCCCCAGCATTTT.